Listed here are 27 T cell receptor beta chains from one sample, sequenced in a study of blood T cell repertoires in COVID-19. Generated by immunoSEQ multiplex PCR, the TCRdb table keeps only in-frame clones and is missing some. Found here are some 200,000 clones, 75% to 85% of them singletons; the top ten hold around 11%. The sequenced sample was PBMCs or T cells enriched from blood (not recorded which). The receptor source for this set is a man aged 35 to 55 who had recovered from COVID-19.

V and J are TRBV9 and TRBJ1-2; 8 bases line up with TRBD1. This CDR3 has 14 residues. With 3 bases clipped from V and 4 bases from J, the junction kept 5 bases outside the gene matches. CDR1 is SGDLS and CDR2 is YYNGEE in the germline V gene. The CDR3 nucleotides are TGTGCCAGCAGCGAACGACAGGGGAGCTATGGCTACACCTTC. It is translated as CASSERQGSYGYTF.

The chain is built from TRBV6-5 and TRBJ2-2; TRBD2 matches 10 bases. Germline V lookup: CDR1 MNHEY, CDR2 SVGAGI. After removal of 4 bases from V and 6 bases from J, the junction contained 5 bases not matched to a gene. This CDR3 region has 15 residues. The CDR3 is CASSSLAGEAGELFF. The CDR3 DNA is TGTGCCAGCAGTTCTCTAGCGGGAGAGGCCGGGGAGCTGTTTTTT.

This clone was detected a few times. This sequence joins TRBV7-9 and TRBJ1-2, with D possibly being TRBD1 (6 bases). The V end was cut by 2 bases, the J end by 5 bases, with 12 bases between. This CDR3 is 14 amino acids long. Germline loops: CDR1 SEHNR, CDR2 FQNEAQ (reference sequence). In nucleotides, the CDR3 is TGTGCCAGCAGCTTATCAGGGGTGGGTTATGGCTACACCTTC. This sequence encodes CASSLSGVGYGYTF.

The CDR3 region has the DNA TGTGCCAGCAGCTTCCGAACAGGGTATAGCTCCTACAATGAGCAGTTCTTC. Encoded protein: CASSFRTGYSSYNEQFF. This sequence joins TRBV7-2 and TRBJ2-1, with a weak D call TRBD1 (6 bases). V was pared by 3 bases and J by 0 bases, with 15 bases between. Germline values: CDR1 SGHTA, CDR2 FQGNSA. This CDR3 region has 17 residues.

The CDR3 here is CASSLEAVGGFF. The CDR3 nucleotides read TGTGCCAGCAGTTTGGAGGCGGTCGGGGGGTTCTTC. This chain links TRBV6-5 with TRBJ2-1; D might be TRBD2 (6 bases). Trimming took off 4 bases at V and 15 bases at J, with 16 bases between the two ends. The CDR3 runs to 12 residues. Germline CDR1 reads MNHEY; CDR2 reads SVGAGI.

The chain uses TRBV25-1 and TRBJ1-6, with a weak D call TRBD1 (6 bases). Germline V gene lookup returns CDR1 MGHDK and CDR2 SYGVNS. This CDR3 is 14 amino acids long. With 6 bases removed from V and 4 bases from J, the gap between germline ends came to 10 bases. CDR3 protein: CASRKDRYNSPLHF. The DNA for the CDR3 is TGTGCCAGCAGGAAGGACAGATATAATTCACCCCTCCACTTT. The whole variable domain, remainder taken from reference TRBV25-1 and TRBJ1-6, is EADIYQTPRYLVIGTGKKITLECSQTMGHDKMYWYQQDPGMELHLIHYSYGVNSTEKGDLSSESTVSRIRTEHFPLTLESARPSHTSQYLCASRKDRYNSPLHFGNGTRLTVT.

The rearrangement joins TRBV5-1 to TRBJ1-2, with D possibly being TRBD1 (6 bases). V lost 1 base to trimming and J lost 6 bases, with 13 bases between them. From germline, CDR1 is SGHRS and CDR2 YFSETQ. The CDR3 sequence is 14 residues long. As DNA, the CDR3 is TGCGCCAGCAGCTTGTACAGGGAAGGGAATGGCTACACCTTC. This codes for CASSLYREGNGYTF. Full variable domain (remainder filled in from reference TRBV5-1 and TRBJ1-2): KAGVTQTPRYLIKTRGQQVTLSCSPISGHRSVSWYQQTPGQGLQFLFEYFSETQRNKGNFPGRFSGRQFSNSRSEMNVSTLELGDSALYLCASSLYREGNGYTFGSGTRLTVV.

The chain uses TRBV29-1 and TRBJ2-5; TRBD2 agrees at 13 bases. CDR3 size: 15 residues. Per the germline V gene, CDR1 is SQVTM and CDR2 is ANQGSEA. The ends lost 6 bases at V and 5 bases at J; junction bases unmatched: 9. CDR3 sequence reads: CSVELAGGPGETQYF. Here the CDR3 DNA reads TGCAGCGTGGAACTAGCGGGAGGGCCCGGGGAGACCCAGTACTTC.

The chain carries TRBV11-3 and TRBJ2-2; 9 bases agree with TRBD2. After removal of 5 bases from V and 6 bases from J, the junction contained 4 bases not matched to a gene. Germline CDR1 is SGHNT and CDR2 is YENEEA. This CDR3 contains 14 residues. In DNA form, the CDR3 reads TGTGCCAGCAGCCCGGGACTAGCATCCGGGGAGCTGTTTTTT. Translated, it gives CASSPGLASGELFF.

The V and J genes are TRBV9 and TRBJ1-6; 7 nucleotides agree with TRBD1. V shed 0 bases and J 2 bases; nucleotides not matched to a gene: 5. Germline V gene lookup returns CDR1 SGDLS and CDR2 YYNGEE. CDR3 length equals 17 residues. The CDR3 coding sequence is TGTGCCAGCAGCGTAGATCCCAGGGGGACCTATAATTCACCCCTCCACTTT. It encodes CASSVDPRGTYNSPLHF.

V is TRBV20-1 and J is TRBJ2-7, with 7 bases lining up with TRBD1. V was clipped by 3 bases and J by 3 bases; unmatched bases: 8. Germline V gives CDR1 DFQATT, CDR2 SNEGSKA (reference sequence). This CDR3 comprises 14 residues. The CDR3 nucleotides are TGCAGTGCTAGTCGCCCGGGACAGAGCTACGAGCAGTACTTC. Translation gives CSASRPGQSYEQYF.

The rearrangement uses TRBV11-2 and TRBJ2-3, with TRBD2 matching 7 bases. V shed 1 base, J shed 6 bases, and the junction held 4 bases outside the gene matches. The CDR3 has 14 amino acids. Looked up from germline, CDR1 is SGHAT and CDR2 is FQNNGV. CDR3 in DNA: TGTGCCAGCAGCTTAGCCATACTAGCGGATACGCAGTATTTT. Its protein is CASSLAILADTQYF.

In DNA, the CDR3 is TGCAGTGCTTCCGGTTACAATGAGCAGTTCTTC. This codes for CSASGYNEQFF. The rearrangement joins TRBV20-1 to TRBJ2-1, with D unclear. The germline gives CDR1 DFQATT, CDR2 SNEGSKA (reference sequence). The CDR3 runs 11 residues. Trimming stripped 5 bases from V and 4 bases from J, with 6 bases between.

This clone was detected only once. The chain is built from TRBV9 and TRBJ2-1; D possibly corresponds to TRBD1 (5 bases). The germline V gene has CDR1 SGDLS and CDR2 YYNGEE. V gave up 7 bases and J gave up 10 bases, with 12 bases separating them. There are 11 residues in the CDR3. This chain's CDR3 is CASRAQGEQFF. The CDR3 nucleotides are TGTGCCAGCCGGGCCCAGGGAGAGCAGTTCTTC.

DNA for the CDR3: TGTGCCTGGAGCGCTAGCGGAGGTTACGAGCAGTACTTC. Translated: CAWSASGGYEQYF. The chain recombines TRBV30 with TRBJ2-7; 7 nucleotides agree with TRBD2. The CDR3 runs 13 residues. J gave up 4 bases and V 3 bases, and 6 bases lay outside the gene matches. Germline V CDR1 and CDR2: GTSNPN, SVGIG (reference sequence).

V is TRBV18 and J is TRBJ2-7, with TRBD2 matching over 12 bases. CDR1 is KGHSH, CDR2 LQKENI, per germline. CDR3 size: 15 residues. Trimming at V came to 3 bases and at J to 3 bases, leaving 3 bases not matched to a gene. As DNA, the CDR3 is TGTGCCAGCTCACCTTTGACTAGCGGGAGCTACGAGCAGTACTTC. The encoded protein is CASSPLTSGSYEQYF.

V and J are TRBV6-2 or TRBV6-3 and TRBJ1-2; D might be TRBD1 (6 bases). This CDR3 has 12 amino acids. V was trimmed by 5 bases and J by 5 bases, leaving 9 bases between them. CDR1 is MNHEY, CDR2 SVGEGT, per germline. This CDR3 is CASSGQGYGYTF. CDR3 coding DNA: TGTGCCAGCAGTGGGCAGGGGTATGGCTACACCTTC.

The chain links TRBV5-4 to TRBJ1-4, with D possibly matching TRBD1 (5 bases). Germline-derived CDR1 and CDR2 are SGHNT and YYREEE (reference sequence). The V end lost 7 bases, the J end lost 5 bases, and 18 bases lay between the germline ends. The CDR3 has 15 amino acids. CDR3 in DNA: TGTGCCAGCGCTATGGGGGGTTCGGAAAATGAAAAACTGTTTTTT. This translates into CASAMGGSENEKLFF.

The rearrangement joins TRBV5-1 to TRBJ2-5, with 8 bases aligning to TRBD1. CDR1 and CDR2 from the germline V gene are SGHRS and YFSETQ. There are 16 residues in the CDR3. After removal of 3 bases from V and 0 bases from J, the junction contained 7 bases not matched to a gene. The CDR3 sequence: CASSWQGAANQETQYF. The CDR3 region has the DNA TGCGCCAGCAGCTGGCAGGGGGCTGCCAACCAAGAGACCCAGTACTTC.

The rearrangement links TRBV20-1 to TRBJ1-5, with D possibly matching TRBD1 (5 bases). Trimming took off 3 bases at V and 2 bases at J, with 8 bases between the two ends. This CDR3 region has 13 residues. Germline V gene sequence: CDR1 DFQATT, CDR2 SNEGSKA (reference sequence). Here the CDR3 reads CSASARGNQPQHF. CDR3 DNA: TGCAGTGCTAGTGCCAGGGGCAATCAGCCCCAGCATTTT.

This chain links TRBV11-2 with TRBJ2-4, with 7 nucleotides matching TRBD1. Germline V gene data show CDR1 as SGHAT and CDR2 as FQNNGV. The length of the CDR3 is 14 residues. Trimming at V came to 2 bases and at J to 5 bases, leaving 3 bases not matched to a gene. Here the CDR3 DNA reads TGTGCCAGCAGCTTAAGGGGGCTGGAAAACATTCAGTACTTC. Translation gives CASSLRGLENIQYF.

The rearrangement joins TRBV2 to TRBJ2-7; D is undetermined. Germline values: CDR1 SNHLY, CDR2 FYNNEI. This CDR3 has 13 amino acids. Deletions cut 2 bases from V and 4 bases from J, with 9 bases between. As DNA, the CDR3 is TGTGCCAGCAGTGAAATCCCTCCTTACGAGCAGTACGTC. This encodes CASSEIPPYEQYV.

The chain couples TRBV29-1 to TRBJ1-1, with TRBD1 as a possible D gene (6 bases). Germline lookup yields CDR1 SQVTM and CDR2 ANQGSEA. The CDR3 length is 12 residues. The V end was cut by 8 bases, the J end by 4 bases, with 14 bases between. The chain's CDR3 is CSSQGFGTEAFF. For the CDR3, the DNA is TGCAGCTCCCAGGGGTTTGGCACTGAAGCTTTCTTT. The complete variable domain, with remaining parts taken from reference TRBV29-1 and TRBJ1-1, reads SAVISQKPSRDICQRGTSLTIQCQVDSQVTMMFWYRQQPGQSLTLIATANQGSEATYESGFVIDKFPISRPNLTFSTLTVSNMSPEDSSIYLCSSQGFGTEAFFGQGTRLTVV.

The chain joins TRBV7-8 to TRBJ1-2; TRBD1 aligns across 10 bases. V lost 2 bases and J lost 7; bases outside the gene matches: 4. The CDR3 runs 14 residues. CDR1 and CDR2 from the germline V gene are SGHVS and FQNEAQ. The CDR3 region has the DNA TGTGCCAGCAGCTTAAGGCGGACAGGGGGTGGCTACACCTTC. Translating it yields CASSLRRTGGGYTF. The full variable domain, its missing parts supplied by reference TRBV7-8 and TRBJ1-2, is GAGVSQSPRYKVAKRGQDVALRCDPISGHVSLFWYQQALGQGPEFLTYFQNEAQLDKSGLPSDRFFAERPEGSVSTLKIQRTQQEDSAVYLCASSLRRTGGGYTFGSGTRLTVV.

The genes are TRBV19 and TRBJ2-4; D is unclear. Germline CDR1 is LNHDA and CDR2 is SQIVND (reference sequence). The CDR3 is 14 amino acids. The germline V and J ends were trimmed by 6 bases and 0 bases, with 9 bases remaining between them. The CDR3 here is CASRPYLAKNIQYF. Written as DNA, the CDR3 is TGTGCCAGTAGACCCTATCTAGCCAAAAACATTCAGTACTTC.

The V and J genes are TRBV20-1 and TRBJ2-7, with D unclear. The CDR3 is made up of 11 amino acids. Germline CDR1 and CDR2: DFQATT and SNEGSKA (reference sequence). The V end lost 1 base, the J end lost 7 bases, and 8 bases lay between the germline ends. The DNA of the CDR3 is TGCAGTGCTAGAGCCTCAACAGAGCAGTACTTC. Protein: CSARASTEQYF.

This clone was seen once. V and J are TRBV2 and TRBJ2-1, with D possibly matching TRBD1 (5 bases). The CDR3 extends over 15 amino acids. CDR1 and CDR2 from the germline V gene are SNHLY and FYNNEI. V lost 2 bases and J 9 bases, leaving 17 bases between the germline ends. The CDR3 reads CASSESNRRVGEQFF. The CDR3 coding sequence is TGTGCCAGCAGTGAAAGCAACAGGAGAGTAGGTGAGCAGTTCTTC.